This T cell receptor beta chain was sequenced in a study of shared clonotypes between healthy human individuals. Across the study: CD4 naive cells filled three plates per donor, CD4 memory three, CD8 naive two and CD8 memory one. Findings and caveats of the study: It was observed that 5% to 6% of naive CD4 clonotypes were shared across several donors.

Every donor was a Caucasian adult from Nashville, Tennessee. V dropped 0 bases and J dropped 8 bases, with 14 bases sitting between them. CDR1 SGHRS and CDR2 YFSETQ come from the germline V gene. This CDR3 contains 14 residues. Clones were read by immunoSEQ multiplex PCR, and TCRdb kept only the in-frame ones, dropping some. The sample has more than 2,000,000 clones; over 85% are singletons. Points on this clone: Its antigen remains unidentified.

Sequencing was performed on naive CD4+ T cells sorted from blood. Subset meaning: CD45RA+ positively selected. The rearrangement joins TRBV5-1 to TRBJ1-2; no clear D. This clonotype was obtained from a man aged 18-30 years in good health. CDR3 DNA sequence: TGCGCCAGCAGCTTGGCCCCAGAGGGAGTGGGCTACACCTTC. Translation gives CASSLAPEGVGYTF.